The 30 T cell receptor beta chains below all came from one sample that was sequenced in a study of spatial heterogeneity in lung cancer. TCRdb ran MiXCR on the 5' RACE reads and lists one entry per CDR3 protein. The table shows around 100,000 distinct CDR3 sequences, with less than 14% occurring only once. As to time point: blood at routine non-recurrence follow-up after resection. The source material was PBMCs, sampled at follow-up. These receptors were taken from a female donor with early-stage non-small cell lung cancer.

This clonotype appeared many times. This sequence joins TRBV19 and TRBJ1-5; D is unclear. The germline V and J ends were trimmed by 3 bases and 0 bases, with 12 bases remaining between them. CDR3 size: 16 residues. Germline V gene lookup returns CDR1 LNHDA and CDR2 SQIVND (reference sequence). This CDR3 is CASSMLGRASNQPQHF. CDR3 DNA: TGTGCCAGTAGTATGTTAGGCCGAGCTAGCAATCAGCCCCAGCATTTT. Together with reference TRBV19 and TRBJ1-5, the CDR3 gives the full variable domain: DGGITQSPKYLFRKEGQNVTLSCEQNLNHDAMYWYRQDPGQGLRLIYYSQIVNDFQKGDIAEGYSVSREKKESFPLTVTSAQKNPTAFYLCASSMLGRASNQPQHFGDGTRLSIL.

This clonotype was observed at least ten times. The V gene is TRBV7-2, the J gene TRBJ1-2; D not certain. Germline assignment: CDR1 SGHTA and CDR2 FQGNSA. The CDR3 length is 12 residues. V was trimmed by 2 bases and J by 8 bases, leaving 9 bases between them. The CDR3 loop is CASSLYTIGYTF. The DNA of the CDR3 is TGTGCCAGCAGCTTATACACCATCGGCTACACCTTC.

The chain recombines TRBV24-1 with TRBJ2-3; D is perhaps TRBD2 (6 bases). This CDR3 has 14 residues. Germline CDR1 is KGHDR and CDR2 is SFDVKD. Trimming shortened V by 9 bases and J by 5 bases, and 17 bases separated the two germline ends. DNA of the CDR3: TGTGCCACCCAAACTACGGGAGCGGAAGATACGCAGTATTTT. Protein product: CATQTTGAEDTQYF.

This clonotype showed up just a few times. The CDR3 coding sequence is TGTGCCAGCTCACCAATGGGACAGGCGAATTCACCCCTCCACTTT. This gives the protein CASSPMGQANSPLHF. The chain joins TRBV18 to TRBJ1-6, with 8 bases matching TRBD1. After removal of 2 bases from V and 7 bases from J, the junction contained 4 bases not matched to a gene. Germline loops: CDR1 KGHSH, CDR2 LQKENI. The CDR3 consists of 15 residues.

This rearrangement joins TRBV6-6 to TRBJ1-5, with a weak D call TRBD1 (6 bases). The CDR3 has 15 residues. The germline V gene has CDR1 MNHNY and CDR2 SVGAGI (reference sequence). Between the trimmed V and J ends, which lost 6 bases and 4 bases, there was a span of 16 bases. CDR3 DNA sequence: TGTGCCAGCAGATCACAGGACAGAGATAATCAGCCCCAGCATTTT. It specifies CASRSQDRDNQPQHF.

This clonotype was seen a few times. A read error may account for a junction end that differs from germline. The chain has TRBV28 and TRBJ2-7; 16 nucleotides match TRBD2. This CDR3 is 12 amino acids long. Germline V lookup: CDR1 MDHEN, CDR2 SYDVKM. The CDR3 sequence: CASGTSGRVTDF. For the CDR3, the DNA is TGTGCCAGCGGGACTAGCGGGAGGGTTACCGACTTC.

In this sample, this clonotype turned up a few times. The chain links TRBV7-2 to TRBJ1-2; 8 bases fit TRBD1. Trimming removed 6 bases from V and 4 bases from J; junction bases left unmatched: 7. The CDR3 length is 14 residues. CDR1 SGHTA and CDR2 FQGNSA come from the germline V gene. The CDR3 is CASSTNTGGYGYTF. Here the CDR3 DNA reads TGTGCCAGCAGTACAAATACAGGGGGCTATGGCTACACCTTC.

The chain carries TRBV12-3 or TRBV12-4 and TRBJ2-1, with 9 nucleotides matching TRBD2. The CDR3 has 15 amino acids. Trimming removed 2 bases from V and 6 bases from J; junction bases left unmatched: 5. The CDR3 is CASSLSSGDPNEQFF. CDR3 DNA: TGTGCCAGCAGTTTATCTAGCGGGGACCCCAATGAGCAGTTCTTC.

The chain recombines TRBV6-2 or TRBV6-3 with TRBJ2-3, with 10 bases fitting TRBD2. The CDR3 is made up of 16 amino acids. The trim removed 5 bases at V and 3 bases at J, leaving 8 bases unmatched. CDR1 and CDR2 from the germline V gene are MNHEY and SVGEGT. This chain's CDR3 is CASSPGAGGLTDTQYF. The CDR3 coding sequence is TGTGCCAGCAGTCCCGGAGCGGGAGGGCTAACAGATACGCAGTATTTT.

V is TRBV29-1 and J is TRBJ1-1; weak D call: TRBD1 (5 bases). Germline lookup yields CDR1 SQVTM and CDR2 ANQGSEA. CDR3 length equals 13 residues. The V gene lost 4 bases and the J gene lost 6 bases, with 15 bases spanning the gap. CDR3 DNA sequence: TGCAGCGTTGGTGCAGGGCCGGTCGCTGAAGCTTTCTTT. It yields the protein CSVGAGPVAEAFF.

The chain employs TRBV5-1 and TRBJ2-5; D perhaps matches TRBD2 (6 bases). With 4 bases removed from V and 7 bases from J, the gap between germline ends came to 14 bases. Germline assignment: CDR1 SGHRS and CDR2 YFSETQ. This CDR3 comprises 13 residues. Written as DNA, the CDR3 is TGCGCCAGCAGCGTCTCTAGCGAGGTGACCCAGTACTTC. Translating it yields CASSVSSEVTQYF.

This clonotype came up a few times. V gene TRBV5-6 combines with J gene TRBJ2-3, with a weak D call TRBD1 (5 bases). V dropped 2 bases and J dropped 3 bases, with 22 bases sitting between them. The CDR3 spans 18 residues. Germline CDR1 and CDR2: SGHDT and YYEEEE. CDR3 amino acids: CASSFASYQGVLTDTQYF. The CDR3 region has the DNA TGTGCCAGCAGCTTTGCGTCCTACCAGGGCGTTTTAACAGATACGCAGTATTTT.

This clonotype was found a few times. This chain links TRBV19 with TRBJ2-1; 9 positions match TRBD1. The junction had 5 bases not matched to a gene; V was cut back by 6 bases and J by 5 bases. Looked up from germline, CDR1 is LNHDA and CDR2 is SQIVND (reference sequence). The CDR3 length is 14 residues. CDR3 bases: TGTGCCAGTAGAACCGGGACAGGGCACAATGAGCAGTTCTTC. The encoded protein is CASRTGTGHNEQFF.

This clonotype was picked up many times. The CDR3 bases are TGTGCCATCAGCGAGGGGCCTTATCAGCCCCAGCATTTT. It codes for CAISEGPYQPQHF. The genes are TRBV10-3 and TRBJ1-5; tentative D call: TRBD1 (5 bases). The CDR3 sequence is 13 residues long. V lost 6 bases and J lost 5, with 11 bases in between. In germline, CDR1 is ENHRY, CDR2 SYGVKD.

V gene TRBV4-1 combines with J gene TRBJ1-4; TRBD1 might be the D (5 bases). The CDR3 extends over 15 amino acids. Between the trimmed V and J ends, which lost 5 bases and 7 bases, there was a span of 17 bases. The germline V gene has CDR1 MGHRA and CDR2 YSYEKL. DNA for the CDR3: TGCGCCAGCAGCGAACAGACAGCAGGGCGTGAAAAACTGTTTTTT. Translated, it gives CASSEQTAGREKLFF.

This clonotype was counted at least ten times. This sequence joins TRBV4-3 and TRBJ1-4; the D is unclear. V gave up 1 base and J gave up 5 bases, with 11 bases separating them. Germline CDR1 reads LGHNA; CDR2 reads YSLEER. This CDR3 has 15 residues. The CDR3 nucleotides are TGCGCCAGCAGCCAAGGTAGAGCTAAGAATGAAAAACTGTTTTTT. Translated, it gives CASSQGRAKNEKLFF.

In this sample, this clonotype turned up many times. This sequence joins TRBV21-1 and TRBJ2-7; the table's D gene call, TRBD1, was not cross checked with the DNA. TRBV21-1 has pseudogene status. CDR3 size: 16 residues. The CDR3 loop reads CASSKAIVGQTYEQYF. CDR3 nucleotide sequence: TGTGCCAGCAGCAAAGCGATCGTCGGACAGACCTACGAGCAGTACTTC.

The J gene is TRBJ2-5, the V gene TRBV20-1; 10 nucleotides align to TRBD2. Germline assignment: CDR1 DFQATT and CDR2 SNEGSKA (reference sequence). The CDR3 totals 17 residues. The V and J ends lost 8 bases and 5 bases, in that order; junction bases with no gene match: 20. CDR3 bases: TGCAGTTTGGAGAGGTATCTAGCGGGAGCATTCTTGGAGACCCAGTACTTC. This encodes CSLERYLAGAFLETQYF.

This clonotype was seen many times. The chain combines TRBV18 with TRBJ1-1; TRBD1 is a possible D gene (5 bases). The CDR3 runs 17 residues. V lost 3 bases and J 0 bases, leaving 17 bases between the germline ends. The V gene's germline CDR1 is KGHSH and CDR2 LQKENI. The CDR3 DNA reads as TGTGCCAGCTCACCGCGGGGGAGCTTGGGAATGAACACTGAAGCTTTCTTT. Residues: CASSPRGSLGMNTEAFF.

This clonotype was seen ten or more times. J is TRBJ1-1 and V is TRBV20-1; D remains unclear. Trimming left V 1 base short and J 1 base short, with 7 bases between. The V gene's germline CDR1 is DFQATT and CDR2 SNEGSKA (reference sequence). This CDR3 comprises 13 residues. As DNA, the CDR3 is TGCAGTGCTAGAGGGCATGGGAACACTGAAGCTTTCTTT. Translation gives CSARGHGNTEAFF.

This clonotype has only a few counts. The genes are TRBV28 and TRBJ1-1; D gene ambiguous. Per the germline V gene, CDR1 is MDHEN and CDR2 is SYDVKM. Deletions cut 3 bases from V and 1 base from J, with 9 bases between. This CDR3 contains 14 residues. CDR3 region: CASSLVNWNTEAFF. The DNA for the CDR3 is TGTGCCAGCAGTTTGGTCAACTGGAACACTGAAGCTTTCTTT.

The table lists this clonotype with a few counts. V and J are TRBV20-1 and TRBJ2-1, with TRBD2 identical over 9 bases. The CDR3 is made up of 15 amino acids. Germline V gene sequence: CDR1 DFQATT, CDR2 SNEGSKA (reference sequence). The junction had 12 bases not matched to a gene; V was cut back by 0 bases and J by 12 bases. CDR3: CSARDWGLAEGGQFF. The CDR3 DNA sequence: TGCAGTGCTAGAGATTGGGGACTAGCTGAGGGTGGGCAGTTCTTC.

This clonotype showed up just a few times. The chain employs TRBV7-9 and TRBJ2-5; 11 bases fit TRBD2. Unmatched junction bases numbered 3, after V lost 5 bases and J lost 4 bases. There are 14 residues in the CDR3. Germline assignment: CDR1 SEHNR and CDR2 FQNEAQ (reference sequence). CDR3 bases: TGTGCCAGCAGCATACTAGCGGGAGTAGAGACCCAGTACTTC. Residues: CASSILAGVETQYF.

In regard to this clonotype: One junction end disagrees with the germline gene, perhaps due to a read error. J is TRBJ2-1 and V is TRBV3-1; 8 bases are shared with TRBD2. This CDR3 is 13 amino acids long. CDR1 and CDR2 from the germline V gene are LGHDT and YNNKEL (reference sequence). Here the CDR3 reads CASSQVEGTSLFF. The CDR3 coding sequence is TGTGCCAGCAGCCAAGTTGAGGGGACTAGTCTGTTTTTC.

The CDR3 is CASSLERTYGYTF. CDR3 nucleotides: TGTGCCAGCAGTTTGGAGCGGACCTATGGCTACACCTTC. This chain uses TRBV12-3 or TRBV12-4 with TRBJ1-2; D is unclear. V was clipped by 3 bases and J by 4 bases, with 9 bases between them. This CDR3 is 13 amino acids long.

The CDR3 DNA reads TGCAGTGCTAGAGTGAGTAGCGGGAACAATGAGCAGTTCTTC. Translating gives CSARVSSGNNEQFF. The chain is built from TRBV20-1 and TRBJ2-1, with 8 bases that match TRBD2. The V and J ends lost 1 base and 5 bases, in that order; junction bases with no gene match: 4. This CDR3 region has 14 residues. The germline gives CDR1 DFQATT, CDR2 SNEGSKA (reference sequence).

The gene calls are TRBV2 and TRBJ2-5; D is unresolved. Germline V gene sequence: CDR1 SNHLY, CDR2 FYNNEI. V lost 3 bases, J lost 7 bases, and 15 bases lay in between. The CDR3 runs to 14 residues. The CDR3 here is CASSESFVRRTQYF. The DNA for the CDR3 is TGTGCCAGCAGTGAGTCGTTTGTGCGAAGGACCCAGTACTTC.

V and J are TRBV9 and TRBJ2-6, with D unclear. Germline V gene lookup returns CDR1 SGDLS and CDR2 YYNGEE. The CDR3 length is 17 residues. Trimming removed 3 bases at V and 5 bases at J, with 18 bases between. CDR3 loop: CASSAVPSFFRANVLTF. Written as DNA, the CDR3 is TGTGCCAGCAGCGCAGTGCCCTCCTTCTTTCGGGCCAACGTCCTGACTTTC. The whole variable domain, filled in from reference TRBV9 and TRBJ2-6, reads DSGVTQTPKHLITATGQRVTLRCSPRSGDLSVYWYQQSLDQGLQFLIQYYNGEERAKGNILERFSAQQFPDLHSELNLSSLELGDSALYFCASSAVPSFFRANVLTFGAGSRLTVL.

This clonotype showed up many times. The CDR3 loop reads CSATGQGGYEQYF. CDR3 DNA sequence: TGCAGTGCGACGGGACAGGGAGGGTACGAGCAGTACTTC. J is TRBJ2-7 and V is TRBV20-1, with 9 bases matching TRBD1. The CDR3 runs 13 residues. The trim removed 6 bases at V and 4 bases at J, leaving 7 bases unmatched. From germline, CDR1 is DFQATT and CDR2 SNEGSKA (reference sequence).

This clonotype was seen a handful of times. Here the CDR3 reads CATSVGGPQDTQYF. The CDR3, as DNA: TGTGCCACCAGTGTCGGGGGGCCGCAGGATACGCAGTATTTT. The V and J genes are TRBV24-1 and TRBJ2-3; weak D call: TRBD2 (7 bases). The germline V gene has CDR1 KGHDR and CDR2 SFDVKD. V lost 5 bases, J lost 6 bases, and 14 bases lay in between. The CDR3 runs 14 residues.